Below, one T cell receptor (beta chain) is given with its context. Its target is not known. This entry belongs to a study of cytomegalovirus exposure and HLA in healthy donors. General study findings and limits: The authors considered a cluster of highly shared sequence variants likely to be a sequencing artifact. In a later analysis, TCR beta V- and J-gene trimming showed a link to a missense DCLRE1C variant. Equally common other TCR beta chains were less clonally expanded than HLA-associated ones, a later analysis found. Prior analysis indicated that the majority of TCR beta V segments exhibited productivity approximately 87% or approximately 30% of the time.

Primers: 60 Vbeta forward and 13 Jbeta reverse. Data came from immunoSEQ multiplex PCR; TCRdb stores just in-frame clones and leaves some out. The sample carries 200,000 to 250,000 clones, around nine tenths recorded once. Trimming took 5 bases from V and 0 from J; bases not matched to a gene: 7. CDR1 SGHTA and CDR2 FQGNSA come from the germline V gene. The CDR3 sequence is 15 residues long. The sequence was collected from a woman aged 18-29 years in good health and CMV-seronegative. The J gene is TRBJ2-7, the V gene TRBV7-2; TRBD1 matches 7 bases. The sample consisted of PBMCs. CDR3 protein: CASSPKTGDSYEQYF. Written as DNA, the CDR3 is TGTGCCAGCAGCCCCAAAACAGGGGACTCCTACGAGCAGTACTTC.